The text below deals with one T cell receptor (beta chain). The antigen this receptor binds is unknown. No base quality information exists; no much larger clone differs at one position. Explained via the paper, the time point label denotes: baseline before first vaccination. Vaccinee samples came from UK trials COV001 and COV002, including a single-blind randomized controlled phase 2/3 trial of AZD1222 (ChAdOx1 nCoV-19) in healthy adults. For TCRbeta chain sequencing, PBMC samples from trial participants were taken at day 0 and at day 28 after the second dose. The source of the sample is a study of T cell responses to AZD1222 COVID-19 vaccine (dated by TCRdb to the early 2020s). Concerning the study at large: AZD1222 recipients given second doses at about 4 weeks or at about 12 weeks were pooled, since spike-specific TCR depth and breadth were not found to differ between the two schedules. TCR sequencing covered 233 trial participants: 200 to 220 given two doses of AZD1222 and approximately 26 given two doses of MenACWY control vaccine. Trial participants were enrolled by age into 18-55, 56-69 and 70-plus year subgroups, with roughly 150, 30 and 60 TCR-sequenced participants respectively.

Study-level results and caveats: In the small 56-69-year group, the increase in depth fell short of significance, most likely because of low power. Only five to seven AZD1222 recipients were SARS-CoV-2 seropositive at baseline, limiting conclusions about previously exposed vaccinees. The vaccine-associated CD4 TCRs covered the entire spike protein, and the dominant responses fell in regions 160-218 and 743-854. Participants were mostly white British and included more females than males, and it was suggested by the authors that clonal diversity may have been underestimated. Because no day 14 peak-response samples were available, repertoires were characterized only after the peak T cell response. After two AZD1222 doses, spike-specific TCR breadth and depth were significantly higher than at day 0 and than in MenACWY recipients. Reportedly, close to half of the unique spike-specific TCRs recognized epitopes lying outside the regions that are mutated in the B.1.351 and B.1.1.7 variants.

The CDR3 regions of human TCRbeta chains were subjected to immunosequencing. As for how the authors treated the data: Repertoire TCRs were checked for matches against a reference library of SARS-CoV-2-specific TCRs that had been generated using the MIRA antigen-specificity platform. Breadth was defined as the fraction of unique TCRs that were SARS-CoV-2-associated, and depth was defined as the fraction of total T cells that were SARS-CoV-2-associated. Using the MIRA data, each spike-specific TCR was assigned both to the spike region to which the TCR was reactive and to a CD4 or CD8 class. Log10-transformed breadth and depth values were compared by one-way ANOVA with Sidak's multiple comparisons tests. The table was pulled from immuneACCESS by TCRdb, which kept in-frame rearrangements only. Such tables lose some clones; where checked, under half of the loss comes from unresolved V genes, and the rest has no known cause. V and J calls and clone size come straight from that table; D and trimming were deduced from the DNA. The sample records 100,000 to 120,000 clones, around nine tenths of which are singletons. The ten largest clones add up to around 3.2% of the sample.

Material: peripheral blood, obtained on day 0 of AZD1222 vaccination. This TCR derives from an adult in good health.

The nucleotides are TGTGCCAGCAGTTACCCAGGGGAGACCCAGTACTTC. Translated, this is CASSYPGETQYF. The sequence is built from TRBV6-6 and TRBJ2-5; a tentative D call is TRBD1 (5 bases match). Per the germline V gene (reference sequence), MNHNY is the CDR1 and SVGAGI is the CDR2. The CDR3 numbers 12 residues from cysteine through phenylalanine. Only CDR3 DNA is held: 36 bases, read in frame from base 1. V and J are truncated by 2 bases and 5 bases respectively, leaving an intervening sequence of 6 bases.